This T cell receptor (beta chain) was documented in a study of cytomegalovirus exposure and HLA in healthy donors. Use of 60 Vbeta and 13 Jbeta primers characterized the PCR. Assay used: immunoSEQ multiplex PCR; TCRdb lists only in-frame clones, some missing. The sample lists 120,000 or so clones, about 80% seen once, with about 3% in the top ten. CDR1 and CDR2 from the germline V gene are LNHNV and YYDKDF (reference sequence). V dropped 0 bases and J dropped 3; count of bases not matched to a gene: 2. This CDR3 comprises 16 residues. Sequenced material: PBMCs. V is TRBV15 and J is TRBJ2-3; 11 positions agree with TRBD2. The sequence was collected from a middle-aged woman in good health and CMV-seropositive. CDR3 protein: CATSRETSGSTDTQYF. The CDR3 bases are TGTGCCACCAGCAGAGAAACTAGCGGGAGTACAGATACGCAGTATTTT.